This TCR beta chain was identified during a study of PD-L1 blockade in urothelial cancer. Study-level information: Blood was tested 3 weeks (second dose) and 6 weeks into treatment.

The V gene's germline CDR1 is SGHNT and CDR2 YYREEE (reference sequence). V gave up 4 bases and J gave up 0 bases, with 10 bases separating them. This CDR3 comprises 14 residues. Assay used: immunoSEQ multiplex PCR; TCRdb lists only in-frame clones, some missing. This repertoire shows 85,000 to 90,000 clones, more than 85% found once; its top ten account for around a tenth. The receptor was derived from a man aged 60-69 years with urothelial cancer. The material was PBMCs, obtained around atezolizumab (anti-PD-L1) treatment. The J gene is TRBJ1-2, the V gene TRBV5-4, with D possibly TRBD1 on 5 matching bases. The CDR3 reads CASSPGTANYGYTF. Here the CDR3 DNA reads TGTGCCAGCAGCCCTGGGACTGCTAACTATGGCTACACCTTC.